This T cell receptor (beta chain) was sequenced for a study of T cells in Graves' hyperthyroidism and ophthalmopathy. The authors took PBMCs from 8 to 10 ml fresh peripheral blood. RNA transcripts served as the template for amplifying TCR beta CDR3 regions. When the TCR CDR3 underwent first-round RT-PCR, the HTBI primer set was used. TCRdb re-analysed the multiplex PCR reads in MiXCR, keeping a single row per CDR3 protein. The sample contains hundreds of thousands of distinct CDR3 sequences, 15% to 20% of which appear only once. This clonotype was recorded once. V shed 7 bases and J 6 bases; nucleotides not matched to a gene: 12. The CDR3 is 17 residues long. The germline V gene encodes CDR1 SGHRS and CDR2 YFSETQ.

Sample: blood. This TCR came from a middle-aged man with Graves' ophthalmopathy. The rearrangement links TRBV5-1 to TRBJ2-2; TRBD2 aligns across 13 bases. The CDR3 protein is CASSRTSGRRPSGELFF. The CDR3 coding sequence is TGCGCCAGCTCCCGGACTAGCGGGAGACGACCGTCCGGGGAGCTGTTTTTT.